This T cell receptor beta chain was retrieved from a study of control samples from healthy donors and cancer patients. This CDR3 spans 15 amino acids. J lost 5 bases, V lost 0 bases, and 4 bases had no gene match. The germline V gene has CDR1 SGHRS and CDR2 YFSETQ. Assay used: immunoSEQ multiplex PCR; TCRdb lists only in-frame clones, some missing. The table lists under 130,000 clones, 75% to 90% of them singletons, with roughly 19% in the top ten. V gene TRBV5-1 combines with J gene TRBJ2-5; 10 positions match TRBD1. This receptor was taken from a man aged 60 to 69 with lung cancer. The material sequenced was PBMCs. CDR3 loop: CASSLGTGGEETQYF. The CDR3 DNA reads as TGCGCCAGCAGCTTGGGGACAGGGGGTGAGGAGACCCAGTACTTC.